Following are 11 T cell receptor beta chains from one sample sequenced in a study of T cells in Graves' hyperthyroidism and ophthalmopathy. Amplification targeted TCR beta CDR3 regions from RNA transcripts. HTBI primers drove first-round RT-PCR of the TCR CDR3. One entry per CDR3 protein, called by TCRdb with MiXCR from the multiplex PCR reads. The sample yields hundreds of thousands of distinct CDR3 sequences, approximately 14% seen once. Specimen: blood. These receptors were obtained from a woman between 18 and 30 years old with Graves' hyperthyroidism.

In its sample, this clonotype was seen many times. The chain recombines TRBV28 with TRBJ1-1; 7 bases match TRBD1. This CDR3 spans 14 amino acids. Germline V gene sequence: CDR1 MDHEN, CDR2 SYDVKM. Losses at the gene ends were 6 bases for V and 0 bases for J; bases not matched to a gene: 4. CDR3 coding DNA: TGTGCCAGCAGAGACAGGGCTTTGAACACTGAAGCTTTCTTT. This gives the protein CASRDRALNTEAFF.

This clonotype has only a few counts. This chain joins TRBV6-1 and TRBJ2-6; possibly TRBD2 for D (6 bases). The CDR3 totals 19 residues. Germline CDR1 and CDR2: MNHNS and SASEGT. V lost 5 bases to trimming and J lost 4 bases, with 24 bases between them. The CDR3 reads CASSLGLAPGPSGANVLTF. The CDR3, as DNA: TGTGCCAGCAGTCTGGGACTGGCCCCGGGCCCCTCCGGGGCCAACGTCCTGACTTTC.

Written as DNA, the CDR3 is TGTGCCAGTAAGACGGAGGCTGGGGCCAACGTCCTGACTTTC. It codes for CASKTEAGANVLTF. The rearrangement joins TRBV19 to TRBJ2-6, with TRBD2 as a possible D gene (5 bases). The length of the CDR3 is 14 residues. Trimming removed 7 bases from V and 2 bases from J, with 9 bases in between. Germline V gene data show CDR1 as LNHDA and CDR2 as SQIVND (reference sequence).

A few counts support this clonotype. The chain has TRBV27 and TRBJ2-7, with TRBD1 identical over 8 bases. CDR3 length: 15 residues. Trimming at V came to 2 bases and at J to 6 bases, leaving 9 bases not matched to a gene. From germline, CDR1 is MNHEY and CDR2 SMNVEV (reference sequence). The chain's CDR3 is CASSLSGGTGGEQYF. Here the CDR3 DNA reads TGTGCCAGCAGTTTAAGCGGCGGAACAGGGGGCGAGCAGTACTTC.

V is TRBV2 and J is TRBJ2-7; D possibly corresponds to TRBD2 (6 bases). V lost 3 bases and J 2 bases, leaving 14 bases between the germline ends. CDR1 and CDR2 (germline): SNHLY, FYNNEI. This CDR3 has 15 amino acids. CDR3 coding DNA: TGTGCCAGCAGTGAGCTAGCGATTGGACCCTACGAGCAGTACTTC. Its protein is CASSELAIGPYEQYF.

Only a few counts were recorded for this clonotype. This chain links TRBV24-1 with TRBJ2-6, with D possibly being TRBD1 or TRBD2 (5 bases each). CDR3 size: 17 residues. V lost 2 bases, J lost 0 bases, and 10 bases lay in between. Germline V gene data show CDR1 as KGHDR and CDR2 as SFDVKD. The CDR3 DNA reads as TGTGCCACCAGTGATTGGGACCATCCCTCTGGGGCCAACGTCCTGACTTTC. Its protein is CATSDWDHPSGANVLTF.

This clonotype was picked up many times. This chain connects TRBV2 to TRBJ2-7, with D unclear. This CDR3 has 14 amino acids. The ends were cut back, 7 bases at V and 0 bases at J, with 13 bases in the middle. Germline V gives CDR1 SNHLY, CDR2 FYNNEI. For the CDR3, the DNA is TGTGCCAGCAAATTAAGGCAGTTCTCCTACGAGCAGTACTTC. Translating gives CASKLRQFSYEQYF.

This clonotype was found many times. V usage is TRBV13 and J usage is TRBJ1-2; the D gene is possibly TRBD1 (6 bases). This CDR3 spans 16 amino acids. The germline V and J ends were trimmed by 0 bases and 0 bases, with 11 bases remaining between them. Germline assignment: CDR1 PRHDT and CDR2 FYEKMQ (reference sequence). CDR3 nucleotides: TGTGCCAGCAGCTTAGGCGACAGGCCAACTAACTATGGCTACACCTTC. This sequence encodes CASSLGDRPTNYGYTF.

In its sample, this clonotype was seen many times. This sequence joins TRBV9 and TRBJ2-7; 10 bases agree with TRBD1. The V segment lost 2 bases and the J segment 7 bases; nucleotides outside the gene matches: 6. CDR3 length: 14 amino acids. The germline gives CDR1 SGDLS, CDR2 YYNGEE. The CDR3 DNA follows: TGTGCCAGCAGCGTTGGACAGGGGGTGGGAGAGCAGTACTTC. Its translation: CASSVGQGVGEQYF.

V usage is TRBV15 and J usage is TRBJ2-7; no reliable D call. Trimming pared 5 bases from V and 4 bases from J, leaving 9 bases between. CDR1 LNHNV and CDR2 YYDKDF come from the germline V gene (reference sequence). The CDR3 spans 12 residues. This chain's CDR3 is CATSPVGYEQYF. The CDR3 DNA follows: TGTGCCACCAGCCCCGTGGGGTACGAGCAGTACTTC.

With regard to this clonotype: Compared with germline, one end of the junction differs, possibly owing to a read error. The chain has TRBV7-7 and TRBJ2-7, with 8 bases matching TRBD1. The germline V gene encodes CDR1 SSHAT and CDR2 FNYEAQ (reference sequence). CDR3 length: 17 residues. In DNA form, the CDR3 reads TGTGCTAGCAGCTTAGGACCTCGGGGGACAGGAAACTACGAGCAGTACTTC. Protein: CASSLGPRGTGNYEQYF.